The clone carrying this T cell receptor (beta chain) was seen more than once but under ten times. Its target is not known. This CDR3 spans 16 amino acids. CDR1 is SGHDT, CDR2 YYEEEE, per germline. The junction had 11 bases not matched to a gene; V was cut back by 4 bases and J by 9 bases. The sample originates from a study of T-cell memory formation after mild COVID-19. At the level of the study: Clusters of TCRs were largely donor specific.

Via MiXCR, TCRdb re-called the 5' RACE reads, giving one row per CDR3 protein. The repertoire holds a few hundred thousand distinct CDR3 sequences, with around a sixth as singletons. General observations from the study: Pre-infection memory contained some responding clones, which suggested that cross-reactive memory had joined.

The genes are TRBV5-6 and TRBJ2-1, with TRBD2 matching over 12 bases. This receptor was identified in a man in his late teens or twenties who had mild COVID-19 (a few samples of this study predate the infection). Cell type and time point are not known. Material: PBMCs or a T cell subset sorted from them (not recorded which). The DNA for the CDR3 is TGTGCCAGCAGCCCAGCTAGCGGGGGGGCCCTGGGTGAGCAGTTCTTC. Amino acids: CASSPASGGALGEQFF.